The sequence of this T cell receptor beta chain was determined in a study of blood T cell repertoires in COVID-19. Across the study: COVID-19 samples, acute and convalescent, were from the United States, Italy and Spain. Sources were T cells, B-cell-depleted T cells, or PBMCs; the material itself was cDNA or gDNA.

CDR1 is SEHNR and CDR2 is FQNEAQ in the germline V gene (reference sequence). CDR3 size: 16 residues. V lost 3 bases to trimming and J lost 3 bases, with 17 bases between them. In the authors' methods: For nucleated cells, counts were estimated from reference gene primer amplification. Sequencing was performed with immunoSEQ multiplex PCR; in TCRdb, only in-frame clones are kept and a portion is missing. V and J calls and clone size are those listed in that table; D and trimming were worked out from the DNA. Among about 180,000 clones listed, about nine tenths were seen once. The sequence was collected from a woman under 40 with acute or convalescent COVID-19. The sequenced sample consisted of peripheral blood. The rearrangement joins TRBV7-9 to TRBJ2-5, with TRBD2 as a possible D gene (6 bases). This chain's CDR3 is CASSFLEGDSKETQYF. The CDR3 DNA follows: TGTGCCAGCAGCTTTTTGGAGGGAGACTCTAAAGAGACCCAGTACTTC. Variable domain in full (rest from reference TRBV7-9 and TRBJ2-5): DTGVSQNPRHKITKRGQNVTFRCDPISEHNRLYWYRQTLGQGPEFLTYFQNEAQLEKSRLLSDRFSAERPKGSFSTLEIQRTEQGDSAMYLCASSFLEGDSKETQYFGPGTRLLVL.